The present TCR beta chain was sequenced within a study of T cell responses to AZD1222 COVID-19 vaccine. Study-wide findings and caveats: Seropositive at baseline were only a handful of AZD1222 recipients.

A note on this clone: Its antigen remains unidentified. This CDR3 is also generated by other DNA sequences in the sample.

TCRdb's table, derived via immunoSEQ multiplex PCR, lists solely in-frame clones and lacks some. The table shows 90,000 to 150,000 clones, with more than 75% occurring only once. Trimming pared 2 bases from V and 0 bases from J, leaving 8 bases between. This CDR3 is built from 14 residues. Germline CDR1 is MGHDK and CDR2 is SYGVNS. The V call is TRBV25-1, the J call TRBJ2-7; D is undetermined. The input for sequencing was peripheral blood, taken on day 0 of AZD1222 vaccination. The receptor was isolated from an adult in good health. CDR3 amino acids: CASSEIGPSYEQYF. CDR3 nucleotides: TGTGCCAGCAGTGAAATAGGGCCCTCCTACGAGCAGTACTTC.